This T cell receptor (beta chain) comes out of a study of cytomegalovirus exposure and HLA in healthy donors. Study-wide points: In vitro confirmation showed a few CMV-associated chains to be CMV antigen specific. Most likely, a cluster of highly shared sequence variants arose as a sequencing artifact.

As to this clone: Its antigen remains unknown.

It was with 60 Vbeta and 13 Jbeta primers that the PCR ran. Sequenced by immunoSEQ multiplex PCR; TCRdb stores in-frame clones only, minus some. The sample gives around 190,000 clones, 84% of which show up once; roughly 1.2% is in the top ten. CDR1 is MNHNS and CDR2 is SASEGT in the germline V gene. The junction had 5 bases not matched to a gene; V was cut back by 3 bases and J by 4 bases. The CDR3 sequence is 14 residues long. The receptor was derived from a girl aged 2 to 10 in good health and CMV-seropositive. The sample was PBMCs. This chain connects TRBV6-1 to TRBJ1-1; 7 bases align to TRBD1. This CDR3 is CASSEEDRSTEAFF. The CDR3 DNA is TGTGCCAGCAGTGAGGAGGACAGGTCCACTGAAGCTTTCTTT.